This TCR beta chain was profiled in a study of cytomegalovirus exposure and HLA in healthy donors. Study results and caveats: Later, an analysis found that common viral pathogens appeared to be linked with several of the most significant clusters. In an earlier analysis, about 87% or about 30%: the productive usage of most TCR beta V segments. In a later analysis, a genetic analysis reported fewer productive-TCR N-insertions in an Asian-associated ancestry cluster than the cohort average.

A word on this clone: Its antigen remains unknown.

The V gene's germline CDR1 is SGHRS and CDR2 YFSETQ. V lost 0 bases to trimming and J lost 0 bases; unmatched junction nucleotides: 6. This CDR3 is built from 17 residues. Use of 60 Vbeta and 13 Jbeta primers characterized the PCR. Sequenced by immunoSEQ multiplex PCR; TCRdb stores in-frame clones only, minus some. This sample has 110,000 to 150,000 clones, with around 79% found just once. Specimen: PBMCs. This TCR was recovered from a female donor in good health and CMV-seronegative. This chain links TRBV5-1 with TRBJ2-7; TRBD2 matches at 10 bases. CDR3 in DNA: TGCGCCAGCAGCTTGGACGGACTAGCGGCTAGCTCCTACGAGCAGTACTTC. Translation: CASSLDGLAASSYEQYF.